The sequence of this T cell receptor beta chain was determined in a study of T cell responses to AZD1222 COVID-19 vaccine. General observations from the study: The donors showed a predominance of white British ancestry and of females, with possible underestimation of clonal diversity. Breadth and depth of Spike-specific TCRs rose after two AZD1222 doses.

Worth noting for this clone: Its antigen is still unknown.

Clones were read by immunoSEQ multiplex PCR, and TCRdb kept only the in-frame ones, dropping some. In the table there are about 84,000 clones, roughly nine tenths of which are singletons. Samples with a second dose at about 4 or about 12 weeks were pooled together. Germline assignment: CDR1 LNHNV and CDR2 YYDKDF (reference sequence). V dropped 6 bases and J dropped 0 bases, with 12 bases sitting between them. CDR3 size: 15 residues. This sequence was found in an adult who received the AZD1222 COVID-19 vaccine. The specimen comprised peripheral blood, sampled 28 days after the second AZD1222 dose. The V call is TRBV15, the J call TRBJ2-1; tentatively, D is TRBD2 (6 bases). DNA for the CDR3: TGTGCCACCAGGCCGCGGGGACCCTCCTACAATGAGCAGTTCTTC. This codes for CATRPRGPSYNEQFF.